This T cell receptor (beta chain) was sequenced in a study of early T cells in non-severe SARS-CoV-2 infection. Study as a whole: Unsorted whole blood bulk RNA was sequenced, with unpaired chains.

There are 13 residues in the CDR3. Trimming took off 6 bases at V and 9 bases at J, with 17 bases between the two ends. Using its own MiXCR run on the 5' RACE reads, TCRdb lists one record per CDR3 protein. The table records roughly 110,000 distinct CDR3 sequences, more than 9.5% of them present only once. Input material: whole blood. This chain links TRBV12-3 or TRBV12-4 with TRBJ1-1; D call uncertain. This TCR was recovered from an adult who was a healthcare worker with PCR-confirmed SARS-CoV-2 infection or an uninfected control (not recorded which). CDR3 in amino acids: CASRGSRAGQAFF. As DNA, the CDR3 is TGTGCCAGCAGGGGGTCTAGGGCAGGCCAAGCTTTCTTT.